A selection of T cell receptor beta chains follows, all from one sample in a study of blood T cell repertoires in COVID-19. Sequencing used immunoSEQ multiplex PCR; TCRdb keeps in-frame clones, though not all of them. The data show 300,000 to 400,000 clones, around nine tenths seen once. Sequencing was carried out using peripheral blood. These TCRs come from a man over 45 with active or convalescent COVID-19. The conserved cysteine and the conserved F or W are not part of the CDR3 here.

V	J	CDR3
TRBV6-6	TRBJ1-1	ASSFGRLNTEAF
TRBV5-4	TRBJ1-6	ASSSGSNSPLH
TRBV24-1	TRBJ2-3	ATSDFWELDTQY
TRBV5-1	TRBJ2-1	ASSQTGYAYNEQF
TRBV2	TRBJ1-3	ASSEFPSSSGNTIY
TRBV9	TRBJ2-2	ASRSRTGQSAGELF
TRBV6-6	TRBJ2-1	ASSRRSLAGGPGEQF
TRBV7-2	TRBJ2-2	ASSLGWAGTAGELF
TRBV30	TRBJ1-1	AWTGKNTEAF
TRBV7-2	TRBJ1-4	ASSWRTGGGEKLF
TRBV7-8	TRBJ2-5	ASRAREGQETQY
TRBV2	TRBJ2-7	ASKERGTSGPYEQY
TRBV25-1	TRBJ2-2	ASSEWVSSAGELF
TRBV28	TRBJ1-1	ASSFHPRTGAWMNTEAF
TRBV27	TRBJ2-3	ASSKTSGRGDTQY
TRBV7-8	TRBJ2-2	ASSFGQSNTGELF
TRBV9	TRBJ1-4	ASSPRAGQEKLF
TRBV9	TRBJ2-3	ASSVGTREGDTQY
TRBV5-4	TRBJ1-1	ASSFQGLDTEAF
TRBV7-3	TRBJ1-6	ASSPGTGYNSPLH
TRBV9	TRBJ1-1	ASSVPPGGAAEAF
TRBV29-1	TRBJ2-1	SVFRDTTYNEQF
TRBV27	TRBJ2-1	ASSLGGTSYNEQF
TRBV3-1/TRBV3-2	TRBJ1-1	AAGGNTEAF
TRBV30	TRBJ1-5	AWSGGRGYQPQH
TRBV2	TRBJ1-5	ASTLVWQANQPQH
TRBV6-4	TRBJ1-2	ASRPDRNNYGYT
TRBV6-5	TRBJ1-1	ASSRGDSEAF
TRBV5-6	TRBJ1-3	ASSLGGQGTGNTIY
TRBV2	TRBJ1-5	ASSGLDRGAQPQH
TRBV5-1	TRBJ1-1	ASSLGQMNTEAF
TRBV20-1	TRBJ2-3	SASGGGYTDTQY